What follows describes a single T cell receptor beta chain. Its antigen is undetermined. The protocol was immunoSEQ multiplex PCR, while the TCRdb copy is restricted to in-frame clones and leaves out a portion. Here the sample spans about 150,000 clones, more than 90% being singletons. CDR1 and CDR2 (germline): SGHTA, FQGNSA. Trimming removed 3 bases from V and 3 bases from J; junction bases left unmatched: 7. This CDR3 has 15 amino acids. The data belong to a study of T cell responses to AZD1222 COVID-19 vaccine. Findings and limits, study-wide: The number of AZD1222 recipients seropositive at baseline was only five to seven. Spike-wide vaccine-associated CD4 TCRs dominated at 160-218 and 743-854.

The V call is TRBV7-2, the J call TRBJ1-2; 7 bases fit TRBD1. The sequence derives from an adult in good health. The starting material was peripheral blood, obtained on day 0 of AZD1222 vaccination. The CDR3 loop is CASSFGGDSHYGYTF. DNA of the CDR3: TGTGCCAGCAGCTTTGGAGGGGACAGCCACTATGGCTACACCTTC.